This is a list of T cell receptor beta chains from one sample in a study of T-cell reconstitution after alpha-beta-depleted transplantation in children. A single record per CDR3 protein comes from TCRdb applying MiXCR to the PCR reads. The sample includes approximately 800,000 distinct CDR3 sequences, around 17% seen only once; the top ten take around 5%. The source was PBMCs, mostly from graft donor cells, collected 360 days after TCRalphabeta/CD19-depleted stem cell transplant. The receptors were gathered from a male patient aged 5 to 17 who had a stem cell transplant for acute lymphoblastic leukemia, so the T cells may come from the graft donor. Both conserved end residues are part of each CDR3. D genes are given only for firm matches. The size of a clone is reported for some rows only, either as once, few or many, or as a class for expanded clones.

CDR3nt,CDR3aa,j_gene,v_gene,d_gene,abundance
TGTGCCAGCTCACCACTTTCTACAGGAATCCAAGAGACCCAGTACTTC,CASSPLSTGIQETQYF,TRBJ2-5,TRBV18,-,few
TGCGCCAGCAGCTTGGTGGAGGTCCCCTACAATGAGCAGTTCTTC,CASSLVEVPYNEQFF,TRBJ2-1,TRBV5-1,-,-
TGTGCCAGCAGTTTATTTGGACCCTATGAAAAACTGTTTTTT,CASSLFGPYEKLFF,TRBJ1-4,TRBV12-3/TRBV12-4,-,once
TGTGCCAGCAGCGGAGCCCCTGAGAGTAGGTACAATGAGCAGTTCTTC,CASSGAPESRYNEQFF,TRBJ2-1,TRBV5-5,-,few
TGTGCCAGCAGCTCCACTAGCGGGAGGATGGGAGAGACCCAGTACTTC,CASSSTSGRMGETQYF,TRBJ2-5,TRBV7-3,TRBD2,-
TGTGCCAGCACCCAACAGGCGGGGTATTGGGCTCCATCCCCAGAAGCTTTCTTT,CASTQQAGYWAPSPEAFF,TRBJ1-1,TRBV5-6,-,-
TGTGCCAGCAGTCCCCGACAGGGGGCAAAATATACTGAAGCTTTCTTT,CASSPRQGAKYTEAFF,TRBJ1-1,TRBV12-3/TRBV12-4,TRBD1,few
TGTGCCAGCAGCGACGTACTTCGGGGCTCTGGAAACACCATATATTTT,CASSDVLRGSGNTIYF,TRBJ1-3,TRBV11-2,-,-
TGTGCCAGCAGTGACTCGGGGACAGATTACAATGAGCAGTTCTTC,CASSDSGTDYNEQFF,TRBJ2-1,TRBV6-4,TRBD1,many
TGTGCCAGCAGCCAGAGAGAGGGACTAGCGAAAGAGACCCAGTACTTC,CASSQREGLAKETQYF,TRBJ2-5,TRBV14,TRBD2,-
TGTGCCATCAATGGGGTCGGGACTTCATACGAGCAGTACTTC,CAINGVGTSYEQYF,TRBJ2-7,TRBV10-3,-,few
TGTGCCAGCAGCGCGACTCCGGGACTAGCGGGAGAGGAGCAGTTCTTC,CASSATPGLAGEEQFF,TRBJ2-1,TRBV11-2,TRBD2,-
TGTGCCAGCAGCCCTTACCCCGGGACAGGCTTCATATTTAACTACGAGCAGTACTTC,CASSPYPGTGFIFNYEQYF,TRBJ2-7,TRBV14,TRBD1,-
TGTGCCAGCAGCTTAGGATCAGGATACACTGAAGCTTTCTTT,CASSLGSGYTEAFF,TRBJ1-1,TRBV11-2,-,-
TGTGCCAGCAGCTTAGCGGGAAGTGGCTATTCACCCCTCCACTTT,CASSLAGSGYSPLHF,TRBJ1-6,TRBV11-2,-,-
TGTGCCAGCAGGATGCTACAGCCGGGAGGGACCTACGAGCAGTACTTC,CASRMLQPGGTYEQYF,TRBJ2-7,TRBV12-3/TRBV12-4,TRBD2,-
TGTGCCAGCAGTGTTGGAAGGACAGGAGTCAGGAACACCATATATTTT,CASSVGRTGVRNTIYF,TRBJ1-3,TRBV2,TRBD1,-
TGTGCCAGCAGCCCTCTAGGGGAGCGCGGAATCTCCTACGAGCAGTACTTC,CASSPLGERGISYEQYF,TRBJ2-7,TRBV9,-,-
TGTGCCACCAGCAGAAGAGGTCACCTCCCCGAGACCCAGTACTTC,CATSRRGHLPETQYF,TRBJ2-5,TRBV15,-,-
TGTGCCAGCAGCCTCCCACTAGCGGGAGCTACCGGGGAGCTGTTTTTT,CASSLPLAGATGELFF,TRBJ2-2,TRBV12-3/TRBV12-4,TRBD2,-
TGTGCCAGCAGCCAAGCGGGTCGGGTGGGAGAGCAGTACTTC,CASSQAGRVGEQYF,TRBJ2-7,TRBV7-9,-,many
TGTGCCAGCAGCAACCGACAGGGGGACGAGCAGTACTTC,CASSNRQGDEQYF,TRBJ2-7,TRBV9,TRBD1,-
TGTGCCAGCAGTTTCCGCGGGTGGGCCGTAGATACGCAGTATTTT,CASSFRGWAVDTQYF,TRBJ2-3,TRBV12-3/TRBV12-4,-,-
TGTGCCAGCAGCTTAGCCCTTCCCACTGAGGCAGGGGACAATGAGCAGTTCTTC,CASSLALPTEAGDNEQFF,TRBJ2-1,TRBV7-2,-,-
TGTGCCAGCAGTTACTCGACCTACGAGCAGTACTTC,CASSYSTYEQYF,TRBJ2-7,TRBV6-6,-,many
TGCAGCGTTGAAGAGGGGCGCGGGGATGAAAAACTGTTTTTT,CSVEEGRGDEKLFF,TRBJ1-4,TRBV29-1,-,many
TGCGCCAGCATGCCTAGCGGGAGGCGCGAGCAGTACTTC,CASMPSGRREQYF,TRBJ2-7,TRBV5-1,TRBD2,few
TGTGCCAGTAGTATAGGGGGTGGTCTCGTCTACGAGCAGTACTTC,CASSIGGGLVYEQYF,TRBJ2-7,TRBV19,-,-
TGTGCCAGCAGTTACTCAAGACCAGACATGAACACTGAAGCTTTCTTT,CASSYSRPDMNTEAFF,TRBJ1-1,TRBV6-5,-,few
TGTGCCACCAGTGTCTGGTCCGGGACTAGCGGTCCCCATGAGCAGTTCTTC,CATSVWSGTSGPHEQFF,TRBJ2-1,TRBV24-1,TRBD2,-
TGCAGCGTTGAAGACCACGGGGAAAAACTGTTTTTT,CSVEDHGEKLFF,TRBJ1-4,TRBV29-1,-,many
TGTGCCAGCAGCCAAGAGGCTAGGAGGTGGGACATCGTGGAGACCCAGTACTTC,CASSQEARRWDIVETQYF,TRBJ2-5,TRBV3-1,-,-
TGTGCCAGCAGTTTATCTTGGCCGGGACAGGGTCGTCAGCCCCAGCATTTT,CASSLSWPGQGRQPQHF,TRBJ1-5,TRBV28,TRBD1,-
TGTGCCAGCAGCTACCCGGGAGGAGGCACAGATACGCAGTATTTT,CASSYPGGGTDTQYF,TRBJ2-3,TRBV5-6,TRBD2,many
TGTGCCAGCAGCTGGGACGGACCGCGGCCCCAGCATTTT,CASSWDGPRPQHF,TRBJ1-5,TRBV28,-,-
TGTGCCAGCAGTTTAGACGGCGGGAGCGATACGCAGTATTTT,CASSLDGGSDTQYF,TRBJ2-3,TRBV12-3/TRBV12-4,TRBD2,many
TGTGCCAGCAGTTTAGGAGACTTGCAGTTCTTC,CASSLGDLQFF,TRBJ2-1,TRBV12-3/TRBV12-4,-,many
TGCGCCAGCAGCGGGAGACTAGCGAAAGGCACCGGGGAGCTGTTTTTT,CASSGRLAKGTGELFF,TRBJ2-2,TRBV5-1,TRBD2,-
TGTGCCAGCAGTCCCCAGGGGGCTCGGGTTGCAACTAATGAAAAACTGTTTTTT,CASSPQGARVATNEKLFF,TRBJ1-4,TRBV2,TRBD1,few
TGTGCCAGCGAAGGGGGGGGCACAGATACGCAGTATTTT,CASEGGGTDTQYF,TRBJ2-3,TRBV13,-,-
TGTGCCAGCAGTTCCCTCGGTAGCGGGAGTATCGATGAGCAGTTCTTC,CASSSLGSGSIDEQFF,TRBJ2-1,TRBV27,TRBD2,many
TGTGCCAGCAGGGGATTGGGGACAGGGAACGAAAAACTGTTTTTT,CASRGLGTGNEKLFF,TRBJ1-4,TRBV11-2,TRBD1,-
TGCGCCAGCACCGACCCGGGGGGGAGTCCCTCAGATACGCAGTATTTT,CASTDPGGSPSDTQYF,TRBJ2-3,TRBV5-1,TRBD2,-
TGCAGTGCTAGCATGCGGACCGGTCCCACAGATACGCAGTATTTT,CSASMRTGPTDTQYF,TRBJ2-3,TRBV20-1,-,few
TGTGCCAGCAGTCTTAGGAGCTGGTTTCCTGACGAGCAGTACTTC,CASSLRSWFPDEQYF,TRBJ2-7,TRBV7-9,-,many
TGTGCCACCAGTGATTCGAGGGCGGAAGAGACCCAGTACTTC,CATSDSRAEETQYF,TRBJ2-5,TRBV24-1,-,few
TGTGCCAGCAGCTTAGTATTTCGTACAGGATGGTCTAACTATGGCTACACCTTC,CASSLVFRTGWSNYGYTF,TRBJ1-2,TRBV11-2,-,many
TGTGCCACCAGCAGTGGGGGAGGCAACAATGAGCAGTTCTTC,CATSSGGGNNEQFF,TRBJ2-1,TRBV15,-,few
TGCGCCAGCAGCCAGTCTGGACTAGCGTCCACAGATACGCAGTATTTT,CASSQSGLASTDTQYF,TRBJ2-3,TRBV5-1,TRBD2,many
TGTGCCACCAGTGATCACCAGGGTGTAGAAGCTTTCTTT,CATSDHQGVEAFF,TRBJ1-1,TRBV24-1,-,-